This T cell receptor (beta chain) came from a study of cytomegalovirus exposure and HLA in healthy donors. Study-level information: The early release's HLA-typed donors yielded 70 million to 85 million unique TCRs. Most genotyped donors, 81% of around 370, had Caucasian-associated genetic ancestry.

Concerning this clone itself: No antigen is known for it.

General observations from the study: The authors enumerated 150 to 200 TCR beta chains as linked to cytomegalovirus. The authors assumed roughly uniform sequencing depth across donors for presence/absence analyses.

The PCR was carried out with 60 Vbeta primers and 13 Jbeta primers. Sequenced by immunoSEQ multiplex PCR; TCRdb stores in-frame clones only, minus some. This sample yields 89,000 or so clones, of which about 69% are seen a single time; around 4.2% belongs to the top ten. The TCR comes from a man aged 55 to 70 in good health and CMV-seronegative. Specimen: PBMCs.

The DNA of the CDR3 is TGTGCCATCAGGGACAGGGGTGGCACTGAAGCTTTCTTT. This encodes CAIRDRGGTEAFF. The rearrangement uses TRBV10-3 and TRBJ1-1; 9 nucleotides align to TRBD1. The CDR3 consists of 13 residues. The germline V gene has CDR1 ENHRY and CDR2 SYGVKD. V gave up 6 bases and J gave up 4 bases; unmatched junction bases: 3.